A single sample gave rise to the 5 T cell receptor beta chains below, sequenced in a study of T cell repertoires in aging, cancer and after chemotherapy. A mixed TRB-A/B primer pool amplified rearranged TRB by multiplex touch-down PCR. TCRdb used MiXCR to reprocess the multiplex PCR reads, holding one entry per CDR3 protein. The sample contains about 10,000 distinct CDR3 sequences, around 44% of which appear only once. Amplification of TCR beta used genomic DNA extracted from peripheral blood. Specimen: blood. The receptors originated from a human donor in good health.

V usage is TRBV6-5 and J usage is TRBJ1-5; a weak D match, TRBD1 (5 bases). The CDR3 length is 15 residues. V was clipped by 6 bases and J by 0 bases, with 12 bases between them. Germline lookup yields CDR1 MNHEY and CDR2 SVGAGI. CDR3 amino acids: CASRLDKYSNQPQHF. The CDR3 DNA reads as TGTGCCAGCAGACTGGACAAGTATAGCAATCAGCCCCAGCATTTT.

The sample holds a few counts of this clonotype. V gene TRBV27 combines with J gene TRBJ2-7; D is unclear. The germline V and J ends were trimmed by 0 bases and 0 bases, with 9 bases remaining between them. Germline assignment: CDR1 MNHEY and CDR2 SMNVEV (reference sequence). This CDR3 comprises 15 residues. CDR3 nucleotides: TGTGCCAGCAGTTTATCTAGCCAGAGCTCCTACGAGCAGTACGTC. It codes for CASSLSSQSSYEQYV.

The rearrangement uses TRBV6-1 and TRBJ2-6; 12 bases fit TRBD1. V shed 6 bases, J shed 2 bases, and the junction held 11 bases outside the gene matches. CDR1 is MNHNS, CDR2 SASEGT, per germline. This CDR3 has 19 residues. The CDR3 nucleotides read TGTGCCAGCAGCCTCCTTTCCGGGACAGGGGGCGCTGGGGCCAACGTCCTGACTTTC. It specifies CASSLLSGTGGAGANVLTF.

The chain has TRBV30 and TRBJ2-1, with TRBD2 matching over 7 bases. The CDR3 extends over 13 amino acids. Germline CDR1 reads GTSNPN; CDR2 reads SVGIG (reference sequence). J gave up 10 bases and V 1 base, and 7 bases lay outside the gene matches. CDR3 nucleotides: TGTGCCTGGAGTGCCTGGGGAGGGTACGAGCAGTTCTTC. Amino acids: CAWSAWGGYEQFF.

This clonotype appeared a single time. The CDR3 protein is CASSLARVTSADEQFF. In nucleotides, the CDR3 is TGTGCCAGCAGCTTGGCACGGGTGACTAGCGCTGATGAGCAGTTCTTC. The chain recombines TRBV7-3 with TRBJ2-1; 8 bases align to TRBD2. The CDR3 length is 16 residues. Germline CDR1 is SGHTA and CDR2 is FQGTGA. The V gene end was trimmed by 3 bases and the J gene end by 8 bases; junction bases not matched to a gene: 12.